Listed here is a single T cell receptor beta chain. This clonotype was recorded at least ten times. Its cognate antigen has yet to be identified. No quality values exist for individual bases; no much larger clone is one base distant. This record belongs to a study of early T cells in non-severe SARS-CoV-2 infection (dated by TCRdb to the early 2020s). For context, the study as a whole: TCR sequencing used bulk RNA from unsorted whole blood, so alpha and beta chains could not be paired.

CDR1 and CDR2 are read off the germline V gene (reference sequence) as SEHNR and FQNEAQ. V and J are trimmed by 6 bases and 6 bases, and the gene matches miss 10 bases of the junction. The CDR3, cysteine through phenylalanine, is 15 amino acids long. Just the 45-base CDR3 DNA is kept, in frame starting at base 1. The study was a case-control design nested within a healthcare worker cohort in London, UK, with weekly nasopharyngeal swab PCR tests and blood sampling. Healthcare workers were enrolled in the week of the UK lockdown, from 23 to 31 March 2020, and were followed every week for up to roughly 15 weeks. Study-wide findings and limitations: Matching against VDJdb was skewed toward anti-spike CD8 responses, likely underestimated virus-specific expansions, and missed private and CD4 specificities.

To prepare the library, 5' RACE was applied. Sequenced on a NextSeq 500. The TCR library protocol attached unique molecular identifiers to individual cDNA molecules to correct for sequencing error and PCR bias. Sequencing covered both TCR alpha and beta chains, and within each sample the abundances of alpha and beta sequences were tightly co-correlated. The original methods were these. Decombinator V4 was used to perform V gene, J gene and CDR3 annotation of TCR sequences. TCRs were defined as expanded if a significant change between any two time points was detected under a Poisson model with p below 0.0001. TCR abundances were normalised to the total number of TCRs sequenced in each sample and reported as counts per million. TRAV1-2 paired with TRAJ12, TRAJ20 or TRAJ33 defined MAIT TCRs, while TRAV10 paired with TRAJ18 defined iNKT TCRs. VDJdb, accessed 1 November 2021, was searched for CMV, EBV and SARS-CoV-2 annotated TCRs, excluding TCRs annotated for multiple antigens. TCRdb itself trimmed the public reads at Q25 with fastp, ran MiXCR and retained productive beta chains. Each CDR3 protein gets just one entry, which takes the most common genes and DNA from the rows behind it. The V and J calls and clone size are TCRdb's, not the authors'. A total of tens of thousands of distinct CDR3 sequences appear in this sample, about 5% of them only once. The leading ten clones occupy 10% to 12% of the sample.

Sequenced: whole blood. The chain is assembled from TRBV7-9 and TRBJ2-1; 8 of the junction bases match TRBD2. The receptor comes from an adult who was a healthcare worker with PCR-confirmed SARS-CoV-2 infection or an uninfected control (not recorded which). The nucleotides read TGTGCCAGCAGTCGATATAGCGGGACGGGCAATGAGCAGTTCTTC. Translated, this gives CASSRYSGTGNEQFF.